This TCR beta chain was sequenced in a study of blood T cells in healthy people across ages (dated by TCRdb to 2015 to 2017). Study-level background: In model experiments, roughly one uniquely barcoded TCR beta cDNA molecule per two T cells was captured by template switching. Age-related changes in TCR beta repertoire diversity were measured in the study by deep sequencing normalized with unique cDNA molecular identifiers. The donors were split into four age groups: young (average roughly 15 years), middle-aged (roughly 42), aged (roughly 65) and long-lived (under 90). To avoid experimental bias, donors of different ages were spread randomly across the sequencing lanes. For two donors (one aged 18 to 30 and one aged 80 or older), the study analyzed two additional independent replicas of 1 million unique cDNA reads from the same blood draw. General conclusions and limits of the study: As age increased, observed TCR beta diversity per million T cells dropped in a roughly linear way, and a significant reduction was already evident by age about 36. Total diversity estimates from one million sequenced T cells were considered lower bounds and underestimates. Conclusive comparison of naive and antigen-experienced compartments was prevented by the profiling of bulk unsorted PBMCs. Compared with the aged group, the long-lived group had more naive CD4+ T cells, fewer expanded clones and increased TCR diversity, a pattern suggesting age selection. The percentage of naive T cells measured by flow cytometry correlated strongly with observed TCR beta diversity. Because donor CMV infection status was unknown, age-related changes in expanded clonotypes were potentially confounded.

The CDR1 and CDR2 encoded by the germline V gene are SNHLY and FYNNEI. The CDR3 holds 12 amino acids from the cysteine to the phenylalanine. The CDR3 DNA has 36 bases and is translated from base 1. Library preparation employed 5' RACE. Sequencing relied on an Illumina HiSeq 2500. A second PCR of about 6 to 11 cycles was run with a J-beta primer mix and a sample-barcoded 5' primer. A template-switch 5' adaptor carrying 12 random nucleotides introduced a unique molecular identifier onto each TCR beta cDNA molecule. Each sample yielded at least 2.5 million CDR3-containing paired-end reads. First-strand cDNA was synthesized from all RNA with the Mint cDNA synthesis kit, primed by a TRBC-specific oligonucleotide. After uracil-DNA glycosylase treatment, a first 18-cycle PCR used universal primers M1SS and BC2_uni_R on all cDNA. In the source study's methods: For normalization, 1 million high-quality reads were randomly selected from each sample, with every read carrying a distinct molecular identifier. Reads with shared molecular identifiers were discarded instead of being binned into consensus sequences. MiTCR, with a Q25 quality threshold and the strictest error-elimination algorithm, was used for CDR3 identification, clonotype clustering and error correction. A nonparametric unseen species model using Euler transformation provided a lower-bound estimate of total TCR beta diversity. TCRdb trimmed public reads at Q25 via fastp, called clones via MiXCR and kept in-frame beta chains. Identical CDR3 protein sequences are pooled into one entry, listed with their most common genes and DNA. For this entry, the V and J calls and clone size follow TCRdb and not the study's own pipeline. The sample profile shows 1.5 million to 2 million distinct CDR3 sequences; about 50% of them were found once. The ten largest clones take up less than 2.5% of the sample.

The 39 donors, aged about 6 to 95 years, were systemically healthy Caucasian individuals from Russia. Ten milliliters of peripheral blood were drawn from each donor into EDTA-treated Vacutainer tubes. Ficoll-Paque density-gradient centrifugation was used to isolate PBMCs, with at least 6.5 million per sample. Total RNA was extracted from PBMCs with Trizol reagent, with at least 5.5 micrograms obtained per sample. Naive CD45RAhigh/CD27high T cell percentages were measured by flow cytometry on a PBMC aliquot from every donor. This clonotype occurred a few times. The antigen this receptor binds is unknown. Per-base quality was not reported, and no clone a single base away is much larger than it.

The sample taken for sequencing was blood. This TCR was recovered from a woman in her 40s in good health. This chain is built from TRBV2 and TRBJ2-5; no D segment can be confidently identified. The J call is uncertain, as TRBJ2-7 better fits the DNA end. The nucleotide sequence is given as TGTGCCAGCAGTGACCCTTTCCACGAGCAGTACTTC. Protein translation: CASSDPFHEQYF.